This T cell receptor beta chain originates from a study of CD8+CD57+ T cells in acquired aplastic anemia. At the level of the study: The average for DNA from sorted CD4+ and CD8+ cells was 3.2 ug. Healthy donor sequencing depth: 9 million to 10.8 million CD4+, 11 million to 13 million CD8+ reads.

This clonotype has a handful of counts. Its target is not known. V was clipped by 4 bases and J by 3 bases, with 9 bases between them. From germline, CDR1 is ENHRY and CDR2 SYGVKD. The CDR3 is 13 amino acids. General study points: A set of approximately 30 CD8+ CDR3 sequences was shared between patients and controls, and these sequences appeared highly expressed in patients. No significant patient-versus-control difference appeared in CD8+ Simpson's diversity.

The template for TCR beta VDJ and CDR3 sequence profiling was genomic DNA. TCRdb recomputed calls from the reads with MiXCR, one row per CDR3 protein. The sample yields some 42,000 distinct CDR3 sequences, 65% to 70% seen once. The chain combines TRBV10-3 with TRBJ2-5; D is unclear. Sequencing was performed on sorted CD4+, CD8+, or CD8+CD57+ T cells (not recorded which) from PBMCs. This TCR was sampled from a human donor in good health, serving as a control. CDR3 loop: CAISGQVEETQYF. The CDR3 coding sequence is TGTGCCATCAGTGGGCAGGTTGAAGAGACCCAGTACTTC.